This T cell receptor beta chain was obtained from a study of T cell repertoires in cytomegalovirus infection. Of note for this clonotype: Antigen: not known.

Study-level points and caveats: HLA-C-restricted CMV clonotypes gave the most frequent clonotype in two of eight donors.

Trimming pared 5 bases from V and 0 bases from J, leaving 8 bases between. Germline loops: CDR1 SQVTM, CDR2 ANQGSEA. This CDR3 has 13 residues. TCRdb itself ran the reads through MiXCR, one entry per CDR3 protein. The repertoire includes approximately 1,000,000 distinct CDR3 sequences, around a third of them detected once, and about 14% sits in the top ten. This specimen consisted of cultured CD8+ T cells from PBMCs, obtained from culture after CMV antigen stimulation. The chain joins TRBV29-1 to TRBJ2-1; D gene ambiguous. The clonotype comes from a human donor in good health (CMV status not recorded). Some clones in this sample may be carry-over from other donors' samples. The CDR3 nucleotides read TGCAGCGTTTATACGAGCTCCTACAATGAGCAGTTCTTC. It codes for CSVYTSSYNEQFF.